This TCR beta chain was identified in a study of control samples from healthy donors and cancer patients. Some clones are missing from TCRdb's copy, which holds only in-frame ones; the method was immunoSEQ multiplex PCR. The sample contains 80,000 to 100,000 clones, over 60% of which appear only once. Looked up from germline, CDR1 is SGHVS and CDR2 is FQNEAQ. The CDR3 spans 15 residues. Trimming pared 5 bases from V and 8 bases from J, leaving 18 bases between. This rearrangement joins TRBV7-8 to TRBJ1-4; unclear D gene. This TCR was recovered from a woman aged 25 to 39 in good health. The sequencing sample was made of blood. In DNA form, the CDR3 reads TGTGCCAGCAGCCCCATATGGCCCGGTCGGGAAAAACTGTTTTTT. It translates to CASSPIWPGREKLFF. Complete variable domain (other parts from reference TRBV7-8 and TRBJ1-4): GAGVSQSPRYKVAKRGQDVALRCDPISGHVSLFWYQQALGQGPEFLTYFQNEAQLDKSGLPSDRFFAERPEGSVSTLKIQRTQQEDSAVYLCASSPIWPGREKLFFGSGTQLSVL.